The 18 T cell receptor beta chains reported below all come from one sample, sequenced in a study of CD8 T cells in ankylosing spondylitis. Using its own MiXCR run on the 5' RACE reads, TCRdb lists one record per CDR3 protein. The sample includes 150,000 or so distinct CDR3 sequences, 30% to 40% of them seen just once. Material: synovial fluid, either unsorted or a sorted T cell fraction (not recorded which). These receptors came from a male donor with ankylosing spondylitis.

This sequence joins TRBV5-1 and TRBJ1-2, with TRBD1 identical over 9 bases. The CDR3 totals 15 residues. V was clipped by 3 bases and J by 4 bases; unmatched bases: 7. Germline assignment: CDR1 SGHRS and CDR2 YFSETQ. The CDR3 is CASSSRTGEVYGYTF. Written as DNA, the CDR3 is TGCGCCAGCAGCTCCAGGACAGGGGAGGTCTATGGCTACACCTTC.

The V and J genes are TRBV5-5 and TRBJ2-1; 12 bases map to TRBD2. There are 18 residues in the CDR3. Germline V gene sequence: CDR1 SGHKS, CDR2 YYEKEE (reference sequence). Losses at the gene ends were 0 bases for V and 6 bases for J; bases not matched to a gene: 10. In nucleotides, the CDR3 is TGTGCCAGCAGCTTGGTTACCCGCGGACTAGCGGGACTCAATGAGCAGTTCTTC. This sequence encodes CASSLVTRGLAGLNEQFF.

This clonotype showed up just once. The rearrangement uses TRBV7-2 and TRBJ2-7; TRBD2 matches at 9 bases. V shed 5 bases and J 6 bases; nucleotides not matched to a gene: 11. The CDR3 runs 15 residues. Germline V gene data show CDR1 as SGHTA and CDR2 as FQGNSA. CDR3 residues: CASSPLLRGGGEQYF. The CDR3 DNA reads as TGTGCCAGCAGCCCTCTCTTGCGGGGGGGCGGCGAGCAGTACTTC.

This clonotype was seen more than once but under ten times. This chain joins TRBV20-1 and TRBJ2-5, with 10 nucleotides matching TRBD2. The germline V gene has CDR1 DFQATT and CDR2 SNEGSKA (reference sequence). CDR3 size: 15 residues. V was pared by 1 base and J by 2 bases, with 4 bases of the junction left unmatched. The CDR3 bases are TGCAGTGCTAGAGGGACTAGCGGTTTTCAAGAGACCCAGTACTTC. Protein sequence: CSARGTSGFQETQYF.

CDR3 DNA sequence: TGTGCCAGCAGCTTGGCCGGGACTAGCGGGGGCCCCCAAGAGACCCAGTACTTC. This encodes CASSLAGTSGGPQETQYF. The rearrangement links TRBV5-6 to TRBJ2-5; TRBD2 matches at 14 bases. The trim removed 0 bases at V and 1 base at J, leaving 5 bases unmatched. Germline V gene sequence: CDR1 SGHDT, CDR2 YYEEEE. The CDR3 consists of 18 residues.

V and J are TRBV20-1 and TRBJ2-2; possible D gene TRBD1, 5 bases. Trimming took 0 bases from V and 7 from J, leaving 6 bases between them. Germline lookup yields CDR1 DFQATT and CDR2 SNEGSKA (reference sequence). The CDR3 runs 12 residues. CDR3 region: CSAREGVGELFF. The DNA of the CDR3 is TGCAGTGCTAGAGAAGGGGTCGGGGAGCTGTTTTTT.

This clonotype was seen only a few times. This chain links TRBV10-2 with TRBJ2-1, with 12 bases matching TRBD2. This CDR3 region has 16 residues. V dropped 2 bases and J dropped 10; count of bases not matched to a gene: 9. Germline V gene lookup returns CDR1 WSHSY and CDR2 SAAADI. The CDR3 DNA reads as TGCGCCAGCAGTGAGGCGCCTAGCGGGGGGGCGGTGGAGCAGTTCTTC. Translated: CASSEAPSGGAVEQFF.

This clonotype has ten or more counts. The gene calls are TRBV5-1 and TRBJ2-3; possibly TRBD2 for D (6 bases). Trimming stripped 4 bases from V and 7 bases from J, with 16 bases between. CDR1 and CDR2 from the germline V gene are SGHRS and YFSETQ. The CDR3 covers 14 residues. In nucleotides, the CDR3 is TGCGCCAGCAGCCCTGGGTCAGGGAGGAATACGCAGTATTTT. Protein: CASSPGSGRNTQYF.

This clonotype occurred many times. The chain has TRBV5-6 and TRBJ2-7, with a possible D match to TRBD1 (6 bases). The V gene's germline CDR1 is SGHDT and CDR2 YYEEEE. V lost 0 bases and J lost 5, with 15 bases in between. This CDR3 has 15 amino acids. The CDR3 is CASSLEGHRSNEQYF. The CDR3 coding sequence is TGTGCCAGCAGCTTGGAGGGACATCGTTCTAACGAGCAGTACTTC. Variable domain in full (rest from reference TRBV5-6 and TRBJ2-7): DAGVTQSPTHLIKTRGQQVTLRCSPKSGHDTVSWYQQALGQGPQFIFQYYEEEERQRGNFPDRFSGHQFPNYSSELNVNALLLGDSALYLCASSLEGHRSNEQYFGPGTRLTVT.

The chain combines TRBV5-1 with TRBJ1-1; D remains unclear. The CDR3 totals 13 residues. Germline V gene data show CDR1 as SGHRS and CDR2 as YFSETQ. Trimming took 0 bases from V and 0 from J, leaving 3 bases between them. The CDR3 region is CASSLVLNTEAFF. The DNA for the CDR3 is TGCGCCAGCAGCTTGGTCCTGAACACTGAAGCTTTCTTT.

A remark on this clonotype: Sequence at one end of the junction differs from germline and may be a read error. The V and J genes are TRBV7-7 and TRBJ2-5; 7 bases align to TRBD1. CDR1 is SSHAT and CDR2 is FNYEAQ in the germline V gene (reference sequence). The CDR3 extends over 14 amino acids. In DNA form, the CDR3 reads TGTGCTAGCAGCCCACGGACAGGAACGGAGACCCAGTACTTC. Translated: CASSPRTGTETQYF.

This clonotype was counted at least ten times. V gene TRBV16 combines with J gene TRBJ2-7; TRBD1 is a possible D gene (5 bases). The germline V and J ends were trimmed by 4 bases and 0 bases, with 16 bases remaining between them. This CDR3 is 16 amino acids long. Germline values: CDR1 KGHSY, CDR2 FQNENV. The DNA of the CDR3 is TGTGCCAGCAGCCTTCTAGGGGTCCCCACCTCCTACGAGCAGTACTTC. Its protein product is CASSLLGVPTSYEQYF.

This clonotype has a handful of counts. This chain connects TRBV29-1 to TRBJ1-1, with no clear D. V shed 6 bases and J shed 8 bases, with 10 bases lying between them. The CDR3 is made up of 10 amino acids. Looked up from germline, CDR1 is SQVTM and CDR2 is ANQGSEA. For the CDR3, the DNA is TGCAGCGTCCAGACCTCCGAAGCTTTCTTT. This sequence encodes CSVQTSEAFF. Full variable domain (rest looked up from reference TRBV29-1 and TRBJ1-1): SAVISQKPSRDICQRGTSLTIQCQVDSQVTMMFWYRQQPGQSLTLIATANQGSEATYESGFVIDKFPISRPNLTFSTLTVSNMSPEDSSIYLCSVQTSEAFFGQGTRLTVV.

The genes are TRBV28 and TRBJ2-7, with 8 bases aligning to TRBD2. Looked up from germline, CDR1 is MDHEN and CDR2 is SYDVKM. V was pared by 6 bases and J by 0 bases, with 7 bases of the junction left unmatched. CDR3 length: 15 amino acids. For the CDR3, the DNA is TGTGCCAGCAGCCCCACAGGACTAGCCTCCTACGAGCAGTACTTC. Translating it yields CASSPTGLASYEQYF.

V gene TRBV7-8 combines with J gene TRBJ2-7; 7 bases are shared with TRBD1. Germline V lookup: CDR1 SGHVS, CDR2 FQNEAQ. This CDR3 comprises 12 residues. After removal of 5 bases from V and 6 bases from J, the junction contained 4 bases not matched to a gene. This CDR3 is CASSTRTGEQYF. CDR3 DNA sequence: TGTGCCAGCAGCACTAGGACAGGCGAGCAGTACTTC.

This rearrangement joins TRBV11-2 to TRBJ2-7, with D hard to call. CDR3 length: 16 amino acids. In germline, CDR1 is SGHAT, CDR2 FQNNGV. The ends were cut back, 5 bases at V and 4 bases at J, with 21 bases in the middle. CDR3 nucleotides: TGTGCCAGCAGCCACCGAGTTAAACGTCCTCCTTACGAGCAGTACTTC. Residues: CASSHRVKRPPYEQYF. The variable domain in full, completed from reference TRBV11-2 and TRBJ2-7, reads EAGVAQSPRYKIIEKRQSVAFWCNPISGHATLYWYQQILGQGPKLLIQFQNNGVVDDSQLPKDRFSAERLKGVDSTLKIQPAKLEDSAVYLCASSHRVKRPPYEQYFGPGTRLTVT.

There are many counts of this clonotype. The chain joins TRBV29-1 to TRBJ2-3, with TRBD2 matching over 9 bases. The ends lost 6 bases at V and 0 bases at J; junction bases unmatched: 4. The CDR3 sequence is 14 residues long. In germline, CDR1 is SQVTM, CDR2 ANQGSEA. CDR3 DNA sequence: TGCAGCGTGAAGCTAGCGGGAAGCACAGATACGCAGTATTTT. Residues: CSVKLAGSTDTQYF.

Concerning this clonotype itself: One junction end disagrees with the germline gene, perhaps due to a read error. The chain carries TRBV28 and TRBJ2-1; D is possibly TRBD1 or TRBD2 (6 bases each). Germline CDR1 and CDR2: MDHEN and SYDVKM. The CDR3 is 15 amino acids. The CDR3 reads CASNLGGQKNNEQFF. In nucleotides, the CDR3 is TGTGCCAGCAATTTAGGGGGGCAGAAGAACAATGAGCAGTTCTTC.